This TCR beta chain was captured in a study of blood T cell repertoires in COVID-19. On the study more broadly: Researchers got acute and convalescent COVID-19 samples from the United States, Italy and Spain. The analysed material was cDNA or gDNA that came from T cells, B-cell-depleted T cells, or PBMCs.

Authors' data handling: Amplification from reference gene primers served as the basis for estimated nucleated cell counts. Clones were sequenced by immunoSEQ multiplex PCR, and TCRdb holds only the in-frame ones, with some missing. V and J calls and clone size are as listed in that table; D and trimming were resolved from the DNA. Of about 50,000 clones listed, 88% were seen once; the top ten hold 9.5% to 15%. Trimming left V 6 bases short and J 5 bases short, with 10 bases between. From germline, CDR1 is MDHEN and CDR2 SYDVKM. The length of the CDR3 is 12 residues. With regard to this clone: The sample contains more than one DNA sequence encoding this CDR3.

The sequencing input was peripheral blood. The genes are TRBV28 and TRBJ1-2, with TRBD1 as a possible D gene (5 bases). The sequence derives from a human donor with active COVID-19. The donor label of this sample is uncertain. As DNA, the CDR3 is TGTGCCAGCAGGGGGCAGGGATATGGCTACACCTTC. Translated: CASRGQGYGYTF.